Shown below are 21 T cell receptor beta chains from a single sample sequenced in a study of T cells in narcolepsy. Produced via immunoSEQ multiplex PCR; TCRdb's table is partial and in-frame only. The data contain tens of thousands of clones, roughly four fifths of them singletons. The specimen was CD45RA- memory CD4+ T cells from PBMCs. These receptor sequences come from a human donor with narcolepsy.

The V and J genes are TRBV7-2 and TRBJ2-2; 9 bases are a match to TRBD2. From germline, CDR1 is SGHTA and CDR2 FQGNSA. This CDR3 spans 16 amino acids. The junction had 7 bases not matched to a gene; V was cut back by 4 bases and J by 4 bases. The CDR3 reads CASSSGLARGTGELFF. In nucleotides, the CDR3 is TGTGCCAGCAGCTCGGGACTAGCAAGAGGCACCGGGGAGCTGTTTTTT.

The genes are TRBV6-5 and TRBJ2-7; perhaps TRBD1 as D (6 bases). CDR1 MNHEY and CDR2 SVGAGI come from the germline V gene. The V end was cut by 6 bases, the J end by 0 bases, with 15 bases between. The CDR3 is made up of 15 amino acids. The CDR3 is CASSLMDSFSYEQYF. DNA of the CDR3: TGTGCCAGCAGCCTAATGGACAGTTTCTCCTACGAGCAGTACTTC.

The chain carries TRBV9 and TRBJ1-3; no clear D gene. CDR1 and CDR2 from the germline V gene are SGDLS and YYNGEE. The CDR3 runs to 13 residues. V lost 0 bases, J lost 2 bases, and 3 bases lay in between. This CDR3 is CASSVATGNTIYF. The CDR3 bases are TGTGCCAGCAGCGTAGCTACTGGAAACACCATATATTTT. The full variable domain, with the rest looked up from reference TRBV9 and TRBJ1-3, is DSGVTQTPKHLITATGQRVTLRCSPRSGDLSVYWYQQSLDQGLQFLIQYYNGEERAKGNILERFSAQQFPDLHSELNLSSLELGDSALYFCASSVATGNTIYFGEGSWLTVV.

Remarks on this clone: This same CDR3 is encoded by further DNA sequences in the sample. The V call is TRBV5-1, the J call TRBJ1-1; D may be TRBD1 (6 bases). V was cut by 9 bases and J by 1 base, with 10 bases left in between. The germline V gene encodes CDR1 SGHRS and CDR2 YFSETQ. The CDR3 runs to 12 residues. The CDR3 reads CATSTGNTEAFF. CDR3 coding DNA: TGCGCCACCTCGACAGGGAACACTGAAGCTTTCTTT.

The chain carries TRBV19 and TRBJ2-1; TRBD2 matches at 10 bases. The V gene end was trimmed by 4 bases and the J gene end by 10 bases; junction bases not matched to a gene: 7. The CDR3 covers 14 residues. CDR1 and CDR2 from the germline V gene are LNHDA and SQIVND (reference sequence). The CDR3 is CASSTGLADTEQFF. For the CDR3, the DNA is TGTGCCAGTAGTACCGGACTAGCGGATACAGAGCAGTTCTTC. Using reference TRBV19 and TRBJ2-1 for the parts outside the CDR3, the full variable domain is DGGITQSPKYLFRKEGQNVTLSCEQNLNHDAMYWYRQDPGQGLRLIYYSQIVNDFQKGDIAEGYSVSREKKESFPLTVTSAQKNPTAFYLCASSTGLADTEQFFGPGTRLTVL.

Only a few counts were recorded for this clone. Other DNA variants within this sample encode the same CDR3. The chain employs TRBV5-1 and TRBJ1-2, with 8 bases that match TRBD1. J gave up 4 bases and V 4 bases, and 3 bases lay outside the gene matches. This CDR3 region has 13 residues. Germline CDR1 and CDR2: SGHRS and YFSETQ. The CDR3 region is CASSPDRVYGYTF. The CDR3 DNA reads TGCGCCAGCAGCCCGGACAGGGTCTATGGCTACACCTTC.

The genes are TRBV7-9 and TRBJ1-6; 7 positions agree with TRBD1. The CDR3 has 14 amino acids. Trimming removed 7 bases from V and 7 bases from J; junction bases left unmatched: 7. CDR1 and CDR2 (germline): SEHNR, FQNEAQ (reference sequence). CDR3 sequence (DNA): TGTGCCAGCAAGGCCACAGGGGAAAATTCACCCCTCCACTTT. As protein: CASKATGENSPLHF.

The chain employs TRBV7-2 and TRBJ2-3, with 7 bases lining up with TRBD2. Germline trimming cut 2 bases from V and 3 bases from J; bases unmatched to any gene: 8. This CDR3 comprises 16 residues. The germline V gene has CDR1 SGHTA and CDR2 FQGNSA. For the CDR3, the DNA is TGTGCCAGCAGCTTACAGCCTTGGGGGGGGACAGATACGCAGTATTTT. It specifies CASSLQPWGGTDTQYF.

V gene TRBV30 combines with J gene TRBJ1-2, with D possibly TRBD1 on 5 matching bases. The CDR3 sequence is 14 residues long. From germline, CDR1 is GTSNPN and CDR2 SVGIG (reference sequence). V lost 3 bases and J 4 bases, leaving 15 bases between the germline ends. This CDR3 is CAWSKSGRPYGYTF. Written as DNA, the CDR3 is TGTGCCTGGAGCAAATCAGGGAGGCCCTATGGCTACACCTTC.

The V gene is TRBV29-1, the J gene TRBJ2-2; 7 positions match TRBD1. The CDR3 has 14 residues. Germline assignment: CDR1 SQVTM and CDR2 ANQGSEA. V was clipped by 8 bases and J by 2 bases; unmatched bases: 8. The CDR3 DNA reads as TGCAGCTGTTCCGGGACAGCTAACACCGGGGAGCTGTTTTTT. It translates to CSCSGTANTGELFF.

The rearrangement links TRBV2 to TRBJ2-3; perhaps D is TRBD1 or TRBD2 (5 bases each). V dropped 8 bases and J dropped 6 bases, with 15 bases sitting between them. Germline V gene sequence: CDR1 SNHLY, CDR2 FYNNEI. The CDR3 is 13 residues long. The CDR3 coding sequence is TGTGCCAGCTTACAGGAGAGGGATGATACGCAGTATTTT. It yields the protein CASLQERDDTQYF.

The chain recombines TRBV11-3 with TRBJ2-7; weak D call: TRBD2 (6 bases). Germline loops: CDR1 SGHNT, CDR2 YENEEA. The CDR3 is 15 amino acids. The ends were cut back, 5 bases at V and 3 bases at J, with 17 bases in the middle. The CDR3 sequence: CASSLDRASVYEQYF. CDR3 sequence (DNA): TGTGCCAGCAGCCTCGATCGGGCTAGCGTCTACGAGCAGTACTTC. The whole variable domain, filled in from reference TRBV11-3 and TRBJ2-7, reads EAGVVQSPRYKIIEKKQPVAFWCNPISGHNTLYWYLQNLGQGPELLIRYENEEAVDDSQLPKDRFSAERLKGVDSTLKIQPAELGDSAVYLCASSLDRASVYEQYFGPGTRLTVT.

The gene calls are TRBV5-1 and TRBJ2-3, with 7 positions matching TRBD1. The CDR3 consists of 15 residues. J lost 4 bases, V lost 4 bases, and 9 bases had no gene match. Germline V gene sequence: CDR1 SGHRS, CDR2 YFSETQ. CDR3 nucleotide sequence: TGCGCCAGCAGCGCCGGACAGGTCTACGCAGATACGCAGTATTTT. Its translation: CASSAGQVYADTQYF. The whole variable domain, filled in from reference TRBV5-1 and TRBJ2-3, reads KAGVTQTPRYLIKTRGQQVTLSCSPISGHRSVSWYQQTPGQGLQFLFEYFSETQRNKGNFPGRFSGRQFSNSRSEMNVSTLELGDSALYLCASSAGQVYADTQYFGPGTRLTVL.

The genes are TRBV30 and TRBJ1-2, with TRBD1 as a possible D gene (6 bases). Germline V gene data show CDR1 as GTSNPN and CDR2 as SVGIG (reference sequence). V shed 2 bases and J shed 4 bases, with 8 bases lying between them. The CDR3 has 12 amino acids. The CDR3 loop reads CAWSRQVYGYTF. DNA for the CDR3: TGTGCCTGGAGTAGACAGGTCTATGGCTACACCTTC.

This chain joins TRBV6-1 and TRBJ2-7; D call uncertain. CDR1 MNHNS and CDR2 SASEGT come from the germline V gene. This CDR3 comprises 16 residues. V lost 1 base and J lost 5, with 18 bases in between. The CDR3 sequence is CASSEGAGPFGNEQYF. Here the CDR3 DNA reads TGTGCCAGCAGTGAAGGGGCAGGCCCCTTTGGGAACGAGCAGTACTTC.

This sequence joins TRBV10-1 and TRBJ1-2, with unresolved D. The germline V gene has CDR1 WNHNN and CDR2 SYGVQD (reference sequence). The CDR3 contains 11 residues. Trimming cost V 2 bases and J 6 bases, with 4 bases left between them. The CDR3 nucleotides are TGCGCCAGCAGTGAGGGACATGGCTACACCTTC. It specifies CASSEGHGYTF.

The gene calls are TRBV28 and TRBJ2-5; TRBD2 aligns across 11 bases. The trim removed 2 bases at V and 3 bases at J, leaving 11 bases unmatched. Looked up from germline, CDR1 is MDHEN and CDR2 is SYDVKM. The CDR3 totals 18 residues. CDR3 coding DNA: TGTGCCAGCAGTTTACCCATGGGGCTAGCGGGAGGCGAAGAGACCCAGTACTTC. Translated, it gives CASSLPMGLAGGEETQYF.

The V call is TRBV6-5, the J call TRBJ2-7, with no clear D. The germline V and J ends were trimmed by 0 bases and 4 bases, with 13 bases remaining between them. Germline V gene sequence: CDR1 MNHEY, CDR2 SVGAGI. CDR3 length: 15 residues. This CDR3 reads CASSYSTAQWYEQYF. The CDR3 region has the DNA TGTGCCAGCAGTTACTCCACAGCTCAGTGGTACGAGCAGTACTTC.

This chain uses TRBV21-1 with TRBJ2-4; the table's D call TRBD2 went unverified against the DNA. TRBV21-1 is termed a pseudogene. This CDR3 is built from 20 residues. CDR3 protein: CASSPRPGILACKAKNIQYF. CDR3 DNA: TGTGCCAGCAGCCCTCGTCCCGGGATTCTAGCATGTAAGGCCAAAAACATTCAGTACTTC.

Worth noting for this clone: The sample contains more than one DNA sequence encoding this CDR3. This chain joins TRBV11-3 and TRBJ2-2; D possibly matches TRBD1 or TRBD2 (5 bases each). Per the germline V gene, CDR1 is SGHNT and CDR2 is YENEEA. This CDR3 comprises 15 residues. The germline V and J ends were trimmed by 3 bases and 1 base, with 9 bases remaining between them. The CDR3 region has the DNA TGTGCCAGCAGCTTCGGGACGGGGAACACCGGGGAGCTGTTTTTT. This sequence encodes CASSFGTGNTGELFF.

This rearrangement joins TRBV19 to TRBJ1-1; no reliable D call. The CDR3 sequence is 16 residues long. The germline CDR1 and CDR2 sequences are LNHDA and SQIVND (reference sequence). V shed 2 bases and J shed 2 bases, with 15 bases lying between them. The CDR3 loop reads CASSIKAAQQNTEAFF. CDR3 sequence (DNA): TGTGCCAGTAGTATAAAGGCAGCCCAACAAAACACTGAAGCTTTCTTT.